This TCR beta chain derives from a study of OX40 agonist ivuxolimab in advanced cancers. The overall study: Ivuxolimab is an agonistic anti-OX40 (CD134) antibody, and patients were treated with it.

The ends were cut back, 1 base at V and 1 base at J, with 6 bases in the middle. CDR3 length equals 13 residues. CDR1 is SGHRS and CDR2 is YFSETQ in the germline V gene. As regards this clone: Its antigen is unknown.

TCRdb's table, derived via immunoSEQ multiplex PCR, lists solely in-frame clones and lacks some. The sample lists around 59,000 clones; 80% to 90% were seen once. Autoimmune disease history or systemic immunosuppression disqualified patients. General study findings and limits: At 0.1 to 3.0 mg/kg, clonal expansion of CD4+ and CD8+ blood T cells had occurred by week 6.

This rearrangement joins TRBV5-1 to TRBJ2-7; D is ambiguous. The clonotype was recovered from an adult with an advanced solid tumor such as melanoma, head and neck, liver or kidney cancer. This specimen was CD4+ or CD8+ T cells sorted from blood, taken in a trial of the OX40 agonist ivuxolimab. CDR3: CASSLHGSYEQYF. The CDR3 DNA reads as TGCGCCAGCAGCTTGCACGGATCCTACGAGCAGTACTTC.